The sequence of this TCR beta chain was determined in a study of blood T cell repertoires in COVID-19. V was pared by 5 bases and J by 6 bases, with 20 bases between. CDR1 SGHRS and CDR2 YFSETQ come from the germline V gene. This CDR3 has 15 residues. Produced via immunoSEQ multiplex PCR; TCRdb's table is partial and in-frame only. The sample carries 450,000 to 500,000 clones, approximately 86% recorded once. V and J are TRBV5-1 and TRBJ1-1; the D gene is possibly TRBD1 (5 bases). The sample consisted of PBMCs or T cells enriched from blood (not recorded which). This TCR came from a woman aged 55-70 years who had recovered from COVID-19. DNA for the CDR3: TGCGCCAGCAGACCAAGGACCGGTGAAGGGGCTGAAGCTTTCTTT. It codes for CASRPRTGEGAEAFF. The full variable domain, rest sourced from reference TRBV5-1 and TRBJ1-1, is KAGVTQTPRYLIKTRGQQVTLSCSPISGHRSVSWYQQTPGQGLQFLFEYFSETQRNKGNFPGRFSGRQFSNSRSEMNVSTLELGDSALYLCASRPRTGEGAEAFFGQGTRLTVV.